The present TCR beta chain was sequenced within a study of T cell responses to AZD1222 COVID-19 vaccine. Study-wide results and caveats: Clonal diversity was possibly underestimated, and white British individuals and females predominated among donors. Dominant CD4 TCR responses targeted spike regions 160-218 and 743-854. Nearly half of spike-specific TCRs reportedly target unmutated variant regions.

TCRdb's copy holds only in-frame clones and misses some; the assay was immunoSEQ multiplex PCR. Of around 140,000 clones listed, approximately 95% are singletons. With respect to this clone: The target antigen is unknown.

This TCR was sampled from an adult in good health. The sample in question was peripheral blood, obtained on day 0 of MenACWY control vaccination.

In nucleotides, the CDR3 is TGTGCCAGCAGCCCCCCAGGAATTAACACTGAAGCTTTCTTT. Translation gives CASSPPGINTEAFF. V usage is TRBV3-1 (or the pseudogene TRBV3-2) and J usage is TRBJ1-1, with no clear D. The germline V gene has CDR1 LGHDT and CDR2 YNNKEL (reference sequence). The CDR3 is made up of 14 amino acids. Trimming removed 4 bases from V and 2 bases from J, with 11 bases in between.